Below, one T cell receptor (beta chain) is given with its context. This clonotype was seen ten or more times. It lacks a known antigen. The input lacks base qualities; no much larger clone sits a single base away. Trimming at the junction amounts to 7 bases on V and 0 bases on J, and the germline ends lie 10 bases apart. From the cysteine up to the phenylalanine, the CDR3 has a length of 13 residues. The CDR3 DNA has 39 bases and is translated from base 1. From the germline V gene, CDR1 is SQVTM and CDR2 is ANQGSEA. Libraries were made using RT-PCR. The listed sequencing device is Illumina HiSeq 2500. The public reads were quality trimmed at Q25 with fastp and then assembled into clones with MiXCR by TCRdb, keeping productive beta chains. Here each entry gathers all rows of one CDR3 protein and keeps the most common genes and DNA. The sample has hundreds of thousands of distinct CDR3 sequences on record, approximately 11% of them singletons. Clones ranked in the top ten supply 12% of the sample.

These data come from a study of response to subunit inactivated influenza vaccine (dated by TCRdb to 2016 to 2019). About the full investigation: The study used deep quantitative T cell receptor repertoire profiling to track responses to a trivalent subunit inactivated influenza vaccine. Paper-wide results and their limitations: The authors proposed that each seasonal influenza vaccination may bring in only a limited number of new T cells.

This sample's time point label indicates: 40 to 45 days after influenza vaccine administration. Here the chain combines TRBV29-1 and TRBJ2-1, with the identity of the D gene unclear. The sequence was collected from a man over 45 who received an inactivated influenza vaccine. Donor details come from another sample of the same person, matched by shared clones. Sequenced material: PBMCs from blood, taken more than 35 days after vaccination. The CDR3 reads as follows: CSGASRSYNEQFF. DNA sequence: TGCAGCGGGGCGAGTCGCTCCTACAATGAGCAGTTCTTC.